This T cell receptor (beta chain) was captured in a study of lymphopenia after photon versus proton radiotherapy. Regarding the study as a whole: After lymphocyte nadir, photon-treated repertoires showed oligoclonal expansion, especially CD8+ Temra. Larger post-nadir TCR diversity loss correlated inversely with survival in deceased patients.

Libraries were prepared by immunoSEQ multiplex PCR; TCRdb keeps only in-frame clonotypes and omits some of them. The data show 35,000 to 45,000 clones, approximately 87% seen once. This clone was seen only a few times. Its target is not known. Germline CDR1 SNHLY, CDR2 FYNNEI. V was shortened by 3 bases and J by 3 bases, with 12 bases between the two germline ends. CDR3 size: 14 residues. V and J are TRBV2 and TRBJ2-7, with D perhaps TRBD1 (5 bases). The sequencing used peripheral blood, collected from a patient treated with photon-based radiotherapy. The clonotype was recovered from a man aged 45 to 65 with gastric cancer. Written as DNA, the CDR3 is TGTGCCAGCAGTGAGGTCAGGGCCCTCTACGAGCAGTACTTC. Translated, it gives CASSEVRALYEQYF.